The 21 T cell receptor beta chains below all came from one sample that was sequenced in a study of blood T cell repertoires in COVID-19. Sequencing was performed with immunoSEQ multiplex PCR; in TCRdb, only in-frame clones are kept and a portion is missing. The sample shows 55,000 to 90,000 clones, 88% of them seen only once. Sequences were obtained from peripheral blood. All receptors come from a human donor in a cohort sampled during active COVID-19.

The chain has TRBV21-1 and TRBJ2-2; the listed D gene, TRBD1, was not tested against the DNA. TRBV21-1 is described as a pseudogene. CDR3 size: 14 residues. The CDR3 sequence: CASSKFRETGELFF. CDR3 nucleotides: TGTGCCAGCAGCAAATTCAGGGAAACCGGGGAGCTGTTTTTT.

V gene TRBV5-1 combines with J gene TRBJ2-1, with TRBD2 matching 10 bases. The J segment lost 2 bases and the V segment lost 4 bases, leaving 6 bases of the junction unmatched. The CDR3 runs 16 residues. Germline values: CDR1 SGHRS, CDR2 YFSETQ. The CDR3 sequence: CASSPLAGGTYNEQFF. Written as DNA, the CDR3 is TGCGCCAGCAGCCCCTTAGCGGGAGGAACCTACAATGAGCAGTTCTTC.

The DNA of the CDR3 is TGCAGTGCTCTAGGACTCGACGAGCAGTACTTC. This sequence encodes CSALGLDEQYF. This chain connects TRBV20-1 to TRBJ2-7, with D tentatively TRBD2 (5 bases). This CDR3 has 11 residues. V lost 5 bases and J 5 bases, leaving 10 bases between the germline ends. In germline, CDR1 is DFQATT, CDR2 SNEGSKA (reference sequence).

The chain recombines TRBV19 with TRBJ1-2, with a tentative D call TRBD1 (5 bases). CDR1 is LNHDA, CDR2 SQIVND, per germline (reference sequence). Trimming took 8 bases from V and 6 from J, leaving 16 bases between them. The CDR3 is made up of 13 amino acids. In nucleotides, the CDR3 is TGTGCCAGTTTTACCAGGGATGGGGATGGCTACACCTTC. Protein sequence: CASFTRDGDGYTF.

CDR3 coding DNA: TGTGCCAGCTCCCTGTCGGAGGGGACCTACAATGAGCAGTTCTTC. Amino acid sequence: CASSLSEGTYNEQFF. This chain joins TRBV18 and TRBJ2-1; D is perhaps TRBD2 (6 bases). The germline V gene encodes CDR1 KGHSH and CDR2 LQKENI. There are 15 residues in the CDR3. V shed 6 bases and J shed 2 bases, with 14 bases lying between them.

This clone appeared a single time. The chain employs TRBV5-1 and TRBJ2-2, with 7 bases lining up with TRBD2. This CDR3 region has 14 residues. V dropped 4 bases and J dropped 7; count of bases not matched to a gene: 7. CDR1 is SGHRS, CDR2 YFSETQ, per germline. Written as DNA, the CDR3 is TGCGCCAGCAGCGTGGCGGGAGAGGTCGGGGAGCTGTTTTTT. This sequence encodes CASSVAGEVGELFF.

The CDR3 DNA reads TGTGCCAGTAAGCTCGCCAGCGGGGGATTCTCCTCCTACGAGCAGTACGTC. This encodes CASKLASGGFSSYEQYV. This chain connects TRBV19 to TRBJ2-7, with 8 bases fitting TRBD2. In germline, CDR1 is LNHDA, CDR2 SQIVND (reference sequence). This CDR3 has 17 residues. With 7 bases clipped from V and 0 bases from J, the junction kept 14 bases outside the gene matches.

This chain joins TRBV2 and TRBJ2-7, with D tentatively TRBD2 (5 bases). The CDR3 is made up of 12 amino acids. Germline V CDR1 and CDR2: SNHLY, FYNNEI. CDR3 bases: TGTGCCAGCGCCCCAGGAGACTACGGGCAGTACGTC. Translated: CASAPGDYGQYV.

The V call is TRBV18, the J call TRBJ2-7; 8 bases fit TRBD1. The CDR3 runs 14 residues. The trim removed 0 bases at V and 3 bases at J, leaving 1 base unmatched. Germline V gene data show CDR1 as KGHSH and CDR2 as LQKENI. The CDR3 bases are TGTGCCAGCTCACCACCGGACAGGGACTACGAGCAGTACTTC. This gives the protein CASSPPDRDYEQYF.

This sequence joins TRBV5-5 and TRBJ2-1, with TRBD1 matching over 9 bases. From germline, CDR1 is SGHKS and CDR2 YYEKEE (reference sequence). There are 16 residues in the CDR3. After removal of 2 bases from V and 4 bases from J, the junction contained 7 bases not matched to a gene. The CDR3 region is CASSLDRDREYNEQFF. The CDR3 DNA is TGTGCCAGCAGCTTAGATCGGGACAGGGAATACAATGAGCAGTTCTTC.

J is TRBJ1-1 and V is TRBV5-6, with unresolved D. Between the trimmed V and J ends, which lost 2 bases and 0 bases, there was a span of 5 bases. CDR1 and CDR2 (germline): SGHDT, YYEEEE. This CDR3 comprises 13 residues. CDR3 coding DNA: TGTGCCAGCAGCTTCACAGTGAACACTGAAGCTTTCTTT. This sequence encodes CASSFTVNTEAFF.

This CDR3 is CASSRGGADTQYF. CDR3 sequence (DNA): TGTGCCAGCAGCCGAGGGGGAGCAGATACGCAGTATTTT. The gene calls are TRBV12-3 or TRBV12-4 and TRBJ2-3; possible D gene TRBD1, 6 bases. This CDR3 comprises 13 residues. The germline V and J ends were trimmed by 6 bases and 4 bases, with 11 bases remaining between them.

The chain carries TRBV27 and TRBJ2-7; 7 positions match TRBD1. The V and J ends lost 6 bases and 0 bases, in that order; junction bases with no gene match: 8. CDR1 and CDR2 (germline): MNHEY, SMNVEV (reference sequence). The CDR3 spans 15 residues. CDR3 in amino acids: CASRRDSLSSYEQYF. The CDR3 DNA reads as TGTGCCAGCAGAAGGGACAGCCTGAGCTCCTACGAGCAGTACTTC.

The gene calls are TRBV6-5 and TRBJ1-2, with D possibly TRBD1 on 6 matching bases. Trimming pared 6 bases from V and 6 bases from J, leaving 11 bases between. This CDR3 region has 12 residues. The germline gives CDR1 MNHEY, CDR2 SVGAGI. CDR3 loop: CASSRSGDGYTF. CDR3 in DNA: TGTGCCAGCAGCCGATCAGGGGATGGCTACACCTTC.

V is TRBV10-3 and J is TRBJ2-2; 7 bases map to TRBD1. The CDR3 is made up of 16 amino acids. Trimming at V came to 0 bases and at J to 2 bases, leaving 3 bases not matched to a gene. Germline V lookup: CDR1 ENHRY, CDR2 SYGVKD. In DNA form, the CDR3 reads TGTGCCATCAGTGAGTCAGGACAGGTTAACACCGGGGAGCTGTTTTTT. This gives the protein CAISESGQVNTGELFF.

This sequence joins TRBV4-1 and TRBJ2-3; D may be TRBD1 (7 bases). Germline lookup yields CDR1 MGHRA and CDR2 YSYEKL. The CDR3 runs 15 residues. V shed 4 bases and J shed 3 bases, with 14 bases lying between them. CDR3 nucleotides: TGCGCCAGCAGCCCACGACAGGGAGGAACAGATACGCAGTATTTT. The encoded protein is CASSPRQGGTDTQYF.

The chain combines TRBV3-1 (or the pseudogene TRBV3-2) with TRBJ2-1; 7 nucleotides align to TRBD2. Germline V lookup: CDR1 LGHDT, CDR2 YNNKEL (reference sequence). The V gene end was trimmed by 4 bases and the J gene end by 4 bases; junction bases not matched to a gene: 10. This CDR3 has 16 amino acids. The CDR3 here is CASSLPTTGGYNEQFF. The DNA of the CDR3 is TGTGCCAGCAGCCTGCCTACAACGGGAGGATACAATGAGCAGTTCTTC.

The chain combines TRBV28 with TRBJ1-2, with 9 bases lining up with TRBD1. The CDR3 has 13 amino acids. J was trimmed by 8 bases and V by 6 bases; bases with no gene match: 7. The germline V gene encodes CDR1 MDHEN and CDR2 SYDVKM. The CDR3 loop reads CASSRGTGRGYTF. CDR3 nucleotide sequence: TGTGCCAGCAGCCGAGGGACAGGGAGAGGCTACACCTTC.

The chain recombines TRBV19 with TRBJ2-1; 8 bases are shared with TRBD1. This CDR3 has 16 residues. The germline V gene encodes CDR1 LNHDA and CDR2 SQIVND (reference sequence). J gave up 9 bases and V 6 bases, and 16 bases lay outside the gene matches. The CDR3 spells CASRRTGDQGAGEQFF. The CDR3 coding sequence is TGTGCCAGTAGGAGAACCGGAGACCAGGGGGCGGGTGAGCAGTTCTTC. Full variable domain (missing parts from reference TRBV19 and TRBJ2-1): DGGITQSPKYLFRKEGQNVTLSCEQNLNHDAMYWYRQDPGQGLRLIYYSQIVNDFQKGDIAEGYSVSREKKESFPLTVTSAQKNPTAFYLCASRRTGDQGAGEQFFGPGTRLTVL.

This sequence joins TRBV19 and TRBJ2-3; 8 bases line up with TRBD1. Germline CDR1 reads LNHDA; CDR2 reads SQIVND (reference sequence). V lost 5 bases to trimming and J lost 4 bases; unmatched junction nucleotides: 11. The CDR3 totals 16 residues. Written as DNA, the CDR3 is TGTGCCAGTAGTGGGCTTACCGGGACAGGACCAGATACGCAGTATTTT. Translation: CASSGLTGTGPDTQYF.

The V gene is TRBV19, the J gene TRBJ2-5; a possible D gene is TRBD2 (6 bases). Germline-derived CDR1 and CDR2 are LNHDA and SQIVND (reference sequence). The V end was cut by 5 bases, the J end by 5 bases, with 18 bases between. This CDR3 comprises 15 residues. The CDR3 coding sequence is TGTGCCAGTAGTCCCCGCGATTGGAGGGTGGAGACCCAGTACTTC. Translation gives CASSPRDWRVETQYF.